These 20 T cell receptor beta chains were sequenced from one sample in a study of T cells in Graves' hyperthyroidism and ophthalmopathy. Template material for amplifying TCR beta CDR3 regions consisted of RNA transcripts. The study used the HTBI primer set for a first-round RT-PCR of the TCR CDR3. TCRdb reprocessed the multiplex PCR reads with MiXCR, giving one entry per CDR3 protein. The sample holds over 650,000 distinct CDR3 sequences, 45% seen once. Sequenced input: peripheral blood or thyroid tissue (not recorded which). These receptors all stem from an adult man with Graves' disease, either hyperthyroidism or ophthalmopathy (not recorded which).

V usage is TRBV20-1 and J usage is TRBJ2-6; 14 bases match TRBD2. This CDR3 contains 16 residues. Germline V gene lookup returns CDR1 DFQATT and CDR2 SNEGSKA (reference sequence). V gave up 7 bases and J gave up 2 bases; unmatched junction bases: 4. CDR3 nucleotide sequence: TGCAGTGGCCGGACTAGCGGGGGGACTGGGGCCAACGTCCTGACTTTC. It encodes CSGRTSGGTGANVLTF.

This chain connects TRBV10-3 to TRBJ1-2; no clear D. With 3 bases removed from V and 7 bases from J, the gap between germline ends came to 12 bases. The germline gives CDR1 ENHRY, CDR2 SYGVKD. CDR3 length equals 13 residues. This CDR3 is CAISDLGIGGYTF. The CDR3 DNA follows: TGTGCCATCAGTGATTTAGGGATCGGTGGCTACACCTTC.

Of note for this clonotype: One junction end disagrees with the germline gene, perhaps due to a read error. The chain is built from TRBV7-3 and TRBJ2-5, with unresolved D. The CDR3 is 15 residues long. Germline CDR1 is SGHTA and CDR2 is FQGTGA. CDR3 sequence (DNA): TGTGCCAGCAGCCTGTCCGGGCAGCCCCAAGGGACCCAGTACTTC. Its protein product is CASSLSGQPQGTQYF.

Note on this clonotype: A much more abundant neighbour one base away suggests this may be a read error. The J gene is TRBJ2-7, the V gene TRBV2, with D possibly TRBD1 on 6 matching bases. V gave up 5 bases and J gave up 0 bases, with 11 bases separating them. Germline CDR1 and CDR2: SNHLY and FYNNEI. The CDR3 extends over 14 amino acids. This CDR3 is CASSLGTFSYEQYF. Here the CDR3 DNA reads TGTGCCAGCAGTCTCGGGACATTCTCCTACGAGCAGTACTTC.

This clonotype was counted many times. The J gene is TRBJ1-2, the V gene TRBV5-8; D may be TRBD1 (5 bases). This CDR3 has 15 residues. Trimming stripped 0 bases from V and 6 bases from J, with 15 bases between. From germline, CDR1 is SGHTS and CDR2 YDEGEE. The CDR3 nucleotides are TGTGCCAGCAGCTTGGCCGGGGACTCACCGCATGGCTACACCTTC. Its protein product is CASSLAGDSPHGYTF.

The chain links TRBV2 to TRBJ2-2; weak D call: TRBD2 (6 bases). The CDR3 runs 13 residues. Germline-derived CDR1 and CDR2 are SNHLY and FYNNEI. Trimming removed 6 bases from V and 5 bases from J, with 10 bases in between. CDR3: CASRDGGTGELFF. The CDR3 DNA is TGTGCCAGCAGGGACGGGGGAACCGGGGAGCTGTTTTTT.

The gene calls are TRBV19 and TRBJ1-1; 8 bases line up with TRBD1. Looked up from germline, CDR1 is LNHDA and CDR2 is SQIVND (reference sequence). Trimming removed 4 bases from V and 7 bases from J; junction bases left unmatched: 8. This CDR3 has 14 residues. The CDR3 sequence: CASSKGQDNYEAFF. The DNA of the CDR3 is TGTGCCAGTAGTAAGGGACAGGACAACTATGAAGCTTTCTTT.

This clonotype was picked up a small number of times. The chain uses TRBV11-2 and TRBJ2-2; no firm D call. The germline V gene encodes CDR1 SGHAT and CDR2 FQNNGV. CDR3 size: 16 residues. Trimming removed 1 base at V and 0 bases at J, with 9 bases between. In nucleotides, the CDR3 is TGTGCCAGCAGCTTAGGGTACGGAACGAACACCGGGGAGCTGTTTTTT. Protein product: CASSLGYGTNTGELFF. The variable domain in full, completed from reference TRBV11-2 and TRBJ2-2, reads EAGVAQSPRYKIIEKRQSVAFWCNPISGHATLYWYQQILGQGPKLLIQFQNNGVVDDSQLPKDRFSAERLKGVDSTLKIQPAKLEDSAVYLCASSLGYGTNTGELFFGEGSRLTVL.

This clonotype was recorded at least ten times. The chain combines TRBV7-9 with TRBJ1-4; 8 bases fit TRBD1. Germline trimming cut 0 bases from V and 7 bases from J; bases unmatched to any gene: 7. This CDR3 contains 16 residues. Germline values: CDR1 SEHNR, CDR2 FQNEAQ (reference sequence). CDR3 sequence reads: CASSLAAGGAGEKLFF. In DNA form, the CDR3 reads TGTGCCAGCAGCTTAGCGGCAGGGGGCGCGGGTGAAAAACTGTTTTTT.

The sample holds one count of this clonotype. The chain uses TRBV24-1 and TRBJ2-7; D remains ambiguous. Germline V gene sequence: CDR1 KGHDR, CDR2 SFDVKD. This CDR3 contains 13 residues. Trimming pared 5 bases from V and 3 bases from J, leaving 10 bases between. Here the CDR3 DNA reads TGTGCCACCAGTGCGAGGAGTATCTACGAGCAGTACTTC. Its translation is CATSARSIYEQYF.

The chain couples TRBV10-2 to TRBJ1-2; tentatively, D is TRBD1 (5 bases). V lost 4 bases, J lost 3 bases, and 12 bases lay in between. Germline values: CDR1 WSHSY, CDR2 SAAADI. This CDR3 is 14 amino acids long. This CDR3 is CASSGQGFDYGYTF. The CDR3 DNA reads TGCGCCAGCAGTGGGCAGGGCTTCGACTATGGCTACACCTTC.

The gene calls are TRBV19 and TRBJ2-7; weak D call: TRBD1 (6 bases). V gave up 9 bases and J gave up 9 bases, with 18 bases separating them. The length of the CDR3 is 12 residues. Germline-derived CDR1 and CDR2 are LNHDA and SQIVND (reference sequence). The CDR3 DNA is TGTGCCAGCAGCTTGGGGGCGCAGGGGCAGTACTTC. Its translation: CASSLGAQGQYF. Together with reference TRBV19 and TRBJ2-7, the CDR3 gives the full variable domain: DGGITQSPKYLFRKEGQNVTLSCEQNLNHDAMYWYRQDPGQGLRLIYYSQIVNDFQKGDIAEGYSVSREKKESFPLTVTSAQKNPTAFYLCASSLGAQGQYFGPGTRLTVT.

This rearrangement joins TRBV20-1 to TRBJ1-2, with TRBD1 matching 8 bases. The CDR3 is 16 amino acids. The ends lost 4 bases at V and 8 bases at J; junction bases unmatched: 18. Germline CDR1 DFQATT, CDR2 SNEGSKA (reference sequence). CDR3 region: CSATTLGHRTGHGYTF. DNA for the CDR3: TGCAGTGCTACCACATTGGGGCATAGGACAGGGCACGGCTACACCTTC.

The CDR3 DNA reads TGTGCCAGCAGTGAACCGCGACACAATGAAAAACTGTTTTTT. It yields the protein CASSEPRHNEKLFF. The chain links TRBV2 to TRBJ1-4; no clear D. Germline CDR1 reads SNHLY; CDR2 reads FYNNEI. The CDR3 consists of 14 residues. Trimming pared 2 bases from V and 5 bases from J, leaving 9 bases between.

This CDR3 is CASMSRWHSYEQYF. The CDR3 coding sequence is TGTGCCAGCATGTCGAGATGGCATAGCTACGAGCAGTACTTC. V and J are TRBV2 and TRBJ2-7; D gene uncertain. Germline lookup yields CDR1 SNHLY and CDR2 FYNNEI. The CDR3 runs to 14 residues. The germline V and J ends were trimmed by 7 bases and 3 bases, with 16 bases remaining between them.

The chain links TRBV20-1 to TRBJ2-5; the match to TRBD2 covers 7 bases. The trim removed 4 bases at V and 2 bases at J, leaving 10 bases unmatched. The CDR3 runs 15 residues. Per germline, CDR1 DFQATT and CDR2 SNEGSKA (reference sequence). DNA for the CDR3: TGCAGTGCTACTAGCGGCGGTGCCCGACAAGAGACCCAGTACTTC. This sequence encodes CSATSGGARQETQYF.

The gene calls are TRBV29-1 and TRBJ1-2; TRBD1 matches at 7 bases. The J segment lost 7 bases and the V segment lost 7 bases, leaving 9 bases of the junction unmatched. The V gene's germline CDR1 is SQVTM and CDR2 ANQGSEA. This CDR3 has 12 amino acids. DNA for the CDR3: TGCAGCGACCTGGGACAGCTGGGTGGCTACACCTTC. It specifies CSDLGQLGGYTF.

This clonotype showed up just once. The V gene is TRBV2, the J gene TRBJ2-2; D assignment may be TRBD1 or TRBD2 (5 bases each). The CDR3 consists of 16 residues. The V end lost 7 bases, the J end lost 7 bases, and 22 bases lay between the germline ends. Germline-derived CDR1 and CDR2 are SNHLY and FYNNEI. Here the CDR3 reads CASTPRRVAGIGELFF. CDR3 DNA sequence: TGTGCCAGCACCCCCAGGCGGGTGGCAGGGATCGGGGAGCTGTTTTTT.

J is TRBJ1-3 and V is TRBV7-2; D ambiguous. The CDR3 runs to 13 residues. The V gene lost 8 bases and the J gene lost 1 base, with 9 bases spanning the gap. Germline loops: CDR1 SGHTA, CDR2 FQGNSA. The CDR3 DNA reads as TGTGCCAGCGGAACAGAGTCTGGAAACACCATATATTTT. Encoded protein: CASGTESGNTIYF.

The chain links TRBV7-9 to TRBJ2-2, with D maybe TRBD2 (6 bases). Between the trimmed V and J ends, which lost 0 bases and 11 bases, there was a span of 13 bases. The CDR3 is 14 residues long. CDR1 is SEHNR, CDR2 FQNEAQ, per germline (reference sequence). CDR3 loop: CASSLARGFGELFF. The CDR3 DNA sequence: TGTGCCAGCAGCTTAGCGCGGGGATTCGGAGAGCTGTTTTTT.